Each of the 28 T cell receptor beta chains below was sequenced from the same sample in a study of monozygotic twins with inflammatory bowel disease. TCRdb reprocessed the 5' RACE reads and stores each CDR3 protein as one record, lacking DNA. This repertoire comprises 400,000 to 500,000 distinct CDR3 sequences; its ten largest clones make up less than 2.5%. Sequencing was done on a sample of blood. Receptors originate from a human donor with ulcerative colitis or Crohn's disease, or a healthy co-twin of an affected twin (not recorded which).

The chain employs TRBV9 and TRBJ1-1; TCRdb proposes TRBD1, but this gene call is untestable without DNA. In germline, CDR1 is SGDLS, CDR2 YYNGEE. The CDR3 spans 16 residues. The CDR3 is CASSVGITGMNTEAFF. Full variable domain (remainder filled in from reference TRBV9 and TRBJ1-1): DSGVTQTPKHLITATGQRVTLRCSPRSGDLSVYWYQQSLDQGLQFLIQYYNGEERAKGNILERFSAQQFPDLHSELNLSSLELGDSALYFCASSVGITGMNTEAFFGQGTRLTVV.

The chain's CDR3 is CASSQDTPGLARFNEQFF. This chain joins TRBV4-3 and TRBJ2-1; checking the TCRdb D call of TRBD2 is not possible without DNA. The CDR3 sequence is 18 residues long. Germline V gene data show CDR1 as LGHNA and CDR2 as YSLEER.

V and J are TRBV4-1 and TRBJ2-5; TCRdb picks TRBD1, but there is no DNA to check that call. The CDR3 is made up of 17 amino acids. Germline V CDR1 and CDR2: MGHRA, YSYEKL. The CDR3 is CASSQGHREKAQETQYF.

V and J are TRBV20-1 and TRBJ2-1; TCRdb returns TRBD2, unconfirmable since there is no DNA. CDR1 is DFQATT and CDR2 is SNEGSKA in the germline V gene (reference sequence). This CDR3 has 13 amino acids. This CDR3 reads CSARPAGANEQFF.

The chain joins TRBV6-5 to TRBJ1-2; TCRdb returns TRBD1, unconfirmable since there is no DNA. This CDR3 has 17 residues. Looked up from germline, CDR1 is MNHEY and CDR2 is SVGAGI. CDR3 protein: CASSFRDGANKRYGYTF.

The J gene is TRBJ1-1, the V gene TRBV28; the TRBD1 assignment by TCRdb is unverifiable without DNA. CDR3 length: 13 residues. CDR1 is MDHEN and CDR2 is SYDVKM in the germline V gene. CDR3 amino acids: CASSLARGGKAFF.

The chain combines TRBV20-1 with TRBJ2-5; TCRdb indicates TRBD2, and absent DNA this call remains unverified. The CDR3 is 19 amino acids. Germline CDR1 reads DFQATT; CDR2 reads SNEGSKA (reference sequence). CDR3 protein: CSASSWAGLAGQNQETQYF.

The CDR3 here is CASSYSPQDRSFNYGYTF. The chain couples TRBV6-2 or TRBV6-3 to TRBJ1-2; TCRdb selects TRBD1, and the lack of DNA leaves this call unchecked. Germline V gene sequence: CDR1 MNHEY, CDR2 SVGEGT. This CDR3 has 18 amino acids.

This chain uses TRBV18 with TRBJ2-1; there is no DNA to check the TCRdb D call of TRBD1. This CDR3 is 15 amino acids long. CDR1 is KGHSH, CDR2 LQKENI, per germline. This CDR3 reads CASSPGQGSNYEQFF.

V is TRBV7-2 and J is TRBJ1-6; the D call from TCRdb, TRBD1, cannot be confirmed without DNA. Germline V gene lookup returns CDR1 SGHTA and CDR2 FQGNSA. The CDR3 sequence is 16 residues long. The CDR3 spells CASSLDLGQPNSPLHF. Full variable domain (rest looked up from reference TRBV7-2 and TRBJ1-6): GAGVSQSPSNKVTEKGKDVELRCDPISGHTALYWYRQSLGQGLEFLIYFQGNSAPDKSGLPSDRFSAERTGGSVSTLTIQRTQQEDSAVYLCASSLDLGQPNSPLHFGNGTRLTVT.

This sequence joins TRBV7-2 and TRBJ2-1; TCRdb calls TRBD2, which cannot be checked without DNA. Germline values: CDR1 SGHTA, CDR2 FQGNSA. This CDR3 is 15 amino acids long. This CDR3 reads CASSLGTSGRYEQFF.

This chain connects TRBV29-1 to TRBJ2-1; lacking DNA, the TRBD1 call made by TCRdb goes unchecked. This CDR3 is 12 amino acids long. The germline CDR1 and CDR2 sequences are SQVTM and ANQGSEA. CDR3 residues: CSVAPWPDEQFF.

Here the CDR3 reads CASSPLGGTSYNEQFF. The chain uses TRBV7-9 and TRBJ2-1; absent DNA, TCRdb's TRBD1 call cannot be checked. The CDR3 runs to 16 residues. CDR1 is SEHNR and CDR2 is FQNEAQ in the germline V gene (reference sequence).

The V gene is TRBV6-1, the J gene TRBJ2-1; TCRdb's D call of TRBD1 is untestable without DNA. This CDR3 spans 13 amino acids. From germline, CDR1 is MNHNS and CDR2 SASEGT. This chain's CDR3 is CASGDRGDNEQFF.

The rearrangement joins TRBV18 to TRBJ2-2; TCRdb's assignment of TRBD2 cannot be checked, as there is no DNA. The CDR3 is made up of 17 amino acids. Germline V gene sequence: CDR1 KGHSH, CDR2 LQKENI. The CDR3 spells CASSPLPGGANTGELFF.

This rearrangement joins TRBV6-1 to TRBJ2-5; the D call of TRBD2 rests on TCRdb alone, since no DNA is present to check it. CDR3 length equals 15 residues. Germline V gene lookup returns CDR1 MNHNS and CDR2 SASEGT. The CDR3 loop is CASNPLAGGQETQYF.

This chain joins TRBV15 and TRBJ2-1; TCRdb's assignment of TRBD2 cannot be checked, as there is no DNA. Germline lookup yields CDR1 LNHNV and CDR2 YYDKDF (reference sequence). This CDR3 is 14 amino acids long. The CDR3 reads CATSRVAKGNEQFF. The variable domain in full, with the rest retrieved from reference TRBV15 and TRBJ2-1, is DAMVIQNPRYQVTQFGKPVTLSCSQTLNHNVMYWYQQKSSQAPKLLFHYYDKDFNNEADTPDNFQSRRPNTSFCFLDIRSPGLGDTAMYLCATSRVAKGNEQFFGPGTRLTVL.

V is TRBV2 and J is TRBJ2-1; TCRdb's assignment of TRBD2 cannot be checked, as there is no DNA. The CDR3 covers 14 residues. Germline CDR1 is SNHLY and CDR2 is FYNNEI. The CDR3 here is CASSSGRAVNEQFF.

The V and J genes are TRBV5-1 and TRBJ1-5. CDR3 length equals 11 residues. Germline V gene sequence: CDR1 SGHRS, CDR2 YFSETQ. CDR3 sequence reads: CASSRAQPQHF. The full variable domain, its missing parts supplied by reference TRBV5-1 and TRBJ1-5, is KAGVTQTPRYLIKTRGQQVTLSCSPISGHRSVSWYQQTPGQGLQFLFEYFSETQRNKGNFPGRFSGRQFSNSRSEMNVSTLELGDSALYLCASSRAQPQHFGDGTRLSIL.

CDR3 residues: CASSRTAAVQETQYF. This chain links TRBV5-1 with TRBJ2-5. The CDR3 runs 15 residues. The germline V gene has CDR1 SGHRS and CDR2 YFSETQ.

This chain joins TRBV6-6 and TRBJ1-1. CDR1 is MNHNY, CDR2 SVGAGI, per germline (reference sequence). This CDR3 contains 12 residues. This CDR3 reads CASSELNTEAFF.

This chain joins TRBV5-1 and TRBJ2-3; absent DNA, TCRdb's TRBD1 call cannot be checked. The CDR3 consists of 14 residues. The V gene's germline CDR1 is SGHRS and CDR2 YFSETQ. The chain's CDR3 is CASSRDRFPDTQYF.

The chain uses TRBV27 and TRBJ2-7; TCRdb indicates TRBD1, and absent DNA this call remains unverified. The CDR3 has 15 residues. The germline V gene encodes CDR1 MNHEY and CDR2 SMNVEV (reference sequence). The CDR3 here is CASSKPGTGALEQYF.

The chain employs TRBV6-2 or TRBV6-3 and TRBJ2-2; TCRdb proposes TRBD1, but this gene call is untestable without DNA. Germline V gene sequence: CDR1 MNHEY, CDR2 SVGEGT. The CDR3 consists of 14 residues. CDR3 region: CASSFRGATGELFF.

The chain carries TRBV5-1 and TRBJ2-3; TCRdb proposes TRBD1, but this gene call is untestable without DNA. Germline V gene sequence: CDR1 SGHRS, CDR2 YFSETQ. The CDR3 totals 14 residues. CDR3 in amino acids: CASSQGPPPDTQYF.

The V gene is TRBV28, the J gene TRBJ1-5; TCRdb gives TRBD1 as the D gene, but with no DNA this cannot be confirmed. Germline V CDR1 and CDR2: MDHEN, SYDVKM. The CDR3 loop spans 14 amino acids. The CDR3 is CASSYGRGGQPQHF.

The chain links TRBV7-2 to TRBJ2-7. This CDR3 comprises 12 residues. CDR1 and CDR2 (germline): SGHTA, FQGNSA. The CDR3 is CASSLRVYEQYF.

The rearrangement links TRBV7-9 to TRBJ2-7; TCRdb's D call, TRBD1, is unchecked because there is no DNA. Germline V CDR1 and CDR2: SEHNR, FQNEAQ (reference sequence). The CDR3 loop spans 14 amino acids. CDR3 in amino acids: CASAGTGGMNEQYF. Complete variable domain (other parts from reference TRBV7-9 and TRBJ2-7): DTGVSQNPRHKITKRGQNVTFRCDPISEHNRLYWYRQTLGQGPEFLTYFQNEAQLEKSRLLSDRFSAERPKGSFSTLEIQRTEQGDSAMYLCASAGTGGMNEQYFGPGTRLTVT.